The 20 T cell receptor beta chains given below trace back to one sample, sequenced in a study of OX40 agonist ivuxolimab in advanced cancers. Sequencing was performed with immunoSEQ multiplex PCR; in TCRdb, only in-frame clones are kept and a portion is missing. Of tens of thousands of clones in the sample, about 88% were seen once. The sequenced sample was CD4+ or CD8+ T cells sorted from blood, obtained in a trial of the OX40 agonist ivuxolimab. Receptors were obtained from an adult with an advanced solid tumor such as melanoma, head and neck, liver or kidney cancer.

The chain carries TRBV14 and TRBJ1-2, with 9 bases that match TRBD1. Germline trimming cut 4 bases from V and 6 bases from J; bases unmatched to any gene: 6. Per germline, CDR1 SGHDN and CDR2 FVKESK. The CDR3 is made up of 14 amino acids. In nucleotides, the CDR3 is TGTGCCAGCAGCCTACTTGGGACAGGGAATGGCTACACCTTC. As protein: CASSLLGTGNGYTF. Together with reference TRBV14 and TRBJ1-2, the CDR3 gives the full variable domain: EAGVTQFPSHSVIEKGQTVTLRCDPISGHDNLYWYRRVMGKEIKFLLHFVKESKQDESGMPNNRFLAERTGGTYSTLKVQPAELEDSGVYFCASSLLGTGNGYTFGSGTRLTVV.

This sequence joins TRBV6-1 and TRBJ2-7, with 8 bases that match TRBD1. The V gene's germline CDR1 is MNHNS and CDR2 SASEGT. The CDR3 spans 13 residues. The V gene end was trimmed by 7 bases and the J gene end by 2 bases; junction bases not matched to a gene: 4. The CDR3 DNA reads as TGTGCCAGCACCGGGACAGGAGCCTACGAGCAGTACTTC. Protein product: CASTGTGAYEQYF.

For the CDR3, the DNA is TGCGCCAGCAGCTTGGCCACAGGGCTGAGCGGGAGACCTTTCTTC. The encoded protein is CASSLATGLSGRPFF. This chain links TRBV5-1 with TRBJ2-1, with TRBD2 matching over 8 bases. Germline values: CDR1 SGHRS, CDR2 YFSETQ. Unmatched junction bases numbered 15, after V lost 0 bases and J lost 16 bases. CDR3 length: 15 residues.

V and J are TRBV7-2 and TRBJ1-3; no definite D call. The length of the CDR3 is 15 residues. Germline V gene sequence: CDR1 SGHTA, CDR2 FQGNSA. V shed 2 bases and J shed 0 bases, with 8 bases lying between them. CDR3 in amino acids: CASSLNEGSGNTIYF. The CDR3 nucleotides read TGTGCCAGCAGCTTAAACGAGGGCTCTGGAAACACCATATATTTT. The whole variable domain, filled in from reference TRBV7-2 and TRBJ1-3, reads GAGVSQSPSNKVTEKGKDVELRCDPISGHTALYWYRQSLGQGLEFLIYFQGNSAPDKSGLPSDRFSAERTGGSVSTLTIQRTQQEDSAVYLCASSLNEGSGNTIYFGEGSWLTVV.

V is TRBV5-4 and J is TRBJ1-2, with TRBD1 identical over 10 bases. Trimming cost V 4 bases and J 4 bases; bases outside gene matches: 7. This CDR3 has 15 residues. Germline V gene sequence: CDR1 SGHNT, CDR2 YYREEE (reference sequence). The CDR3 DNA reads TGTGCCAGCAGCCTCCGGGACAGGGGATTCTATGGCTACACCTTC. Amino acids: CASSLRDRGFYGYTF. Full variable domain (remainder filled in from reference TRBV5-4 and TRBJ1-2): ETGVTQSPTHLIKTRGQQVTLRCSSQSGHNTVSWYQQALGQGPQFIFQYYREEENGRGNFPPRFSGLQFPNYSSELNVNALELDDSALYLCASSLRDRGFYGYTFGSGTRLTVV.

Here the CDR3 DNA reads TGTGCCAGCAGCCACAGCAGGGGACAGCCCCAGCATTTT. It encodes CASSHSRGQPQHF. V and J are TRBV5-8 and TRBJ1-5; tentative D call: TRBD1 (6 bases). The CDR3 is 13 residues long. Germline assignment: CDR1 SGHTS and CDR2 YDEGEE. Trimming took off 4 bases at V and 7 bases at J, with 12 bases between the two ends. The full variable domain, rest sourced from reference TRBV5-8 and TRBJ1-5, is EAGVTQSPTHLIKTRGQQATLRCSPISGHTSVYWYQQALGLGLQFLLWYDEGEERNRGNFPPRFSGRQFPNYSSELNVNALELEDSALYLCASSHSRGQPQHFGDGTRLSIL.

The chain links TRBV5-8 to TRBJ1-1, with D maybe TRBD1 (5 bases). Trimming pared 3 bases from V and 5 bases from J, leaving 14 bases between. The CDR3 has 14 amino acids. The germline CDR1 and CDR2 sequences are SGHTS and YDEGEE. The CDR3 DNA follows: TGTGCCAGCAGCTCGGCGCGGGGGGATACTGAAGCTTTCTTT. Translating gives CASSSARGDTEAFF.

The rearrangement uses TRBV7-6 and TRBJ1-1; D perhaps matches TRBD1 (5 bases). The V gene's germline CDR1 is SGHVS and CDR2 FNYEAQ. V was cut by 5 bases and J by 4 bases, with 17 bases left in between. This CDR3 contains 15 residues. Written as DNA, the CDR3 is TGTGCCAGCAGCACCCCGCGGGGGTCTGTCACTGAAGCTTTCTTT. Its protein is CASSTPRGSVTEAFF. The full variable domain, its missing parts supplied by reference TRBV7-6 and TRBJ1-1, is GAGVSQSPRYKVTKRGQDVALRCDPISGHVSLYWYRQALGQGPEFLTYFNYEAQQDKSGLPNDRFSAERPEGSISTLTIQRTEQRDSAMYRCASSTPRGSVTEAFFGQGTRLTVV.

A single count supports this clone. V is TRBV7-2 and J is TRBJ1-4; the D gene is possibly TRBD1 (5 bases). The CDR3 runs 15 residues. Germline V CDR1 and CDR2: SGHTA, FQGNSA. The V end lost 1 base, the J end lost 2 bases, and 8 bases lay between the germline ends. The CDR3 bases are TGTGCCAGCAGCTTAGTTGGGGCCACTAATGAAAAACTGTTTTTT. It codes for CASSLVGATNEKLFF.

The rearrangement uses TRBV7-9 and TRBJ2-1; TRBD2 might be the D (5 bases). The CDR3 extends over 15 amino acids. CDR1 is SEHNR and CDR2 is FQNEAQ in the germline V gene (reference sequence). Between the trimmed V and J ends, which lost 5 bases and 5 bases, there was a span of 16 bases. DNA of the CDR3: TGTGCCAGCAGCAAGATGGGAGTTTTCAACAATGAGCAGTTCTTC. It specifies CASSKMGVFNNEQFF.

The genes are TRBV7-2 and TRBJ2-7, with a tentative D call TRBD1 (5 bases). Germline CDR1 SGHTA, CDR2 FQGNSA. The CDR3 totals 15 residues. V was trimmed by 0 bases and J by 4 bases, leaving 13 bases between them. The CDR3 DNA follows: TGTGCCAGCAGCTTAGCCGTAAGCCAGGGATACGAGCAGTACTTC. Amino acids: CASSLAVSQGYEQYF.

The rearrangement uses TRBV18 and TRBJ2-7, with no clear D. Germline CDR1 KGHSH, CDR2 LQKENI. Trimming stripped 2 bases from V and 6 bases from J, with 11 bases between. CDR3 size: 13 residues. The CDR3 spells CASSPGISSEQYF. In nucleotides, the CDR3 is TGTGCCAGCTCACCAGGGATCTCTTCCGAGCAGTACTTC.

V and J are TRBV28 and TRBJ1-1; tentatively, D is TRBD1 (6 bases). Germline CDR1 reads MDHEN; CDR2 reads SYDVKM. Trimming removed 8 bases from V and 5 bases from J, with 21 bases in between. The CDR3 has 15 residues. CDR3 coding DNA: TGTGCCAGCTCTTCTGCCGGGGGCACTAAGACTGAAGCTTTCTTT. Translation gives CASSSAGGTKTEAFF.

The V and J genes are TRBV28 and TRBJ1-4; D gene unclear. CDR1 and CDR2 from the germline V gene are MDHEN and SYDVKM. V was shortened by 1 base and J by 5 bases, with 11 bases between the two germline ends. The CDR3 has 15 residues. The CDR3 DNA sequence: TGTGCCAGCAGTTTATTCTCTGGAGGCAATGAAAAACTGTTTTTT. Amino acid sequence: CASSLFSGGNEKLFF.

The chain links TRBV5-8 to TRBJ1-4; 7 positions agree with TRBD1. CDR1 and CDR2 (germline): SGHTS, YDEGEE. V lost 4 bases, J lost 8 bases, and 8 bases stayed unmatched. The CDR3 consists of 14 residues. Written as DNA, the CDR3 is TGTGCCAGCAGCCCAACAGGGGCCGGCGAAAAACTGTTTTTT. As protein: CASSPTGAGEKLFF.

The chain uses TRBV6-1 and TRBJ2-5; D call uncertain. CDR1 MNHNS and CDR2 SASEGT come from the germline V gene. CDR3 length: 14 residues. Trimming cost V 4 bases and J 5 bases, with 14 bases left between them. This CDR3 reads CASSGGPVGETQYF. The CDR3 DNA sequence: TGTGCCAGCAGTGGCGGACCGGTCGGGGAGACCCAGTACTTC.

V is TRBV2 and J is TRBJ1-5; tentative D call: TRBD1 (5 bases). Per germline, CDR1 SNHLY and CDR2 FYNNEI. CDR3 length equals 14 residues. Between the trimmed V and J ends, which lost 5 bases and 6 bases, there was a span of 14 bases. This chain's CDR3 is CASSKQSTVQPQHF. The CDR3 region has the DNA TGTGCCAGCAGTAAACAATCGACAGTTCAGCCCCAGCATTTT. Based on the CDR3 plus reference TRBV2 and TRBJ1-5, the full variable domain is EPEVTQTPSHQVTQMGQEVILRCVPISNHLYFYWYRQILGQKVEFLVSFYNNEISEKSEIFDDQFSVERPDGSNFTLKIRSTKLEDSAMYFCASSKQSTVQPQHFGDGTRLSIL.

This clone has just one count. The gene calls are TRBV19 and TRBJ2-5, with TRBD2 identical over 14 bases. The germline V gene encodes CDR1 LNHDA and CDR2 SQIVND (reference sequence). Germline trimming cut 10 bases from V and 5 bases from J; bases unmatched to any gene: 15. This CDR3 has 17 amino acids. The DNA of the CDR3 is TGTGCCACCTCCCTGGGGACTAGCGGGAGCCACCGGGAGACCCAGTACTTC. Translation: CATSLGTSGSHRETQYF. The whole variable domain, remainder taken from reference TRBV19 and TRBJ2-5, is DGGITQSPKYLFRKEGQNVTLSCEQNLNHDAMYWYRQDPGQGLRLIYYSQIVNDFQKGDIAEGYSVSREKKESFPLTVTSAQKNPTAFYLCATSLGTSGSHRETQYFGPGTRLLVL.

This sequence joins TRBV5-1 and TRBJ1-1; tentatively, D is TRBD1 (5 bases). The V gene lost 0 bases and the J gene lost 8 bases, with 11 bases spanning the gap. The CDR3 consists of 13 residues. Germline V lookup: CDR1 SGHRS, CDR2 YFSETQ. CDR3 in amino acids: CASSLAAGSEAFF. In DNA, the CDR3 is TGCGCCAGCAGCTTGGCCGCAGGGTCGGAAGCTTTCTTT. The full variable domain, its missing parts supplied by reference TRBV5-1 and TRBJ1-1, is KAGVTQTPRYLIKTRGQQVTLSCSPISGHRSVSWYQQTPGQGLQFLFEYFSETQRNKGNFPGRFSGRQFSNSRSEMNVSTLELGDSALYLCASSLAAGSEAFFGQGTRLTVV.

This clone was found once. This sequence joins TRBV27 and TRBJ2-1; TRBD2 aligns across 10 bases. The V gene's germline CDR1 is MNHEY and CDR2 SMNVEV (reference sequence). The CDR3 sequence is 17 residues long. With V trimmed by 2 bases and J by 8 bases, 12 bases remained unmatched. CDR3 amino acids: CASSLDHPASGSHEQFF. Written as DNA, the CDR3 is TGTGCCAGCAGTTTAGATCATCCGGCTAGCGGGAGCCATGAGCAGTTCTTC.